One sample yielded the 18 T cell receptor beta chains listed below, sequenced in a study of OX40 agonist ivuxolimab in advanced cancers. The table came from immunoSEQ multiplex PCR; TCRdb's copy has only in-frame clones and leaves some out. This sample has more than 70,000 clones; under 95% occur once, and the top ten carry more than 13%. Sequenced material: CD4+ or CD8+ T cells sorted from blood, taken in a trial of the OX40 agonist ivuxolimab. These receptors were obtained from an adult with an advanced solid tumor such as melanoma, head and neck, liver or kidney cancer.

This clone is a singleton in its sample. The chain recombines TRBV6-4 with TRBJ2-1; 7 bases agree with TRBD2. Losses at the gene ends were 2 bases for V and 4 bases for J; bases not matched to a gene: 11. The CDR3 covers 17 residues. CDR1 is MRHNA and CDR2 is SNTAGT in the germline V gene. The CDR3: CASSDPRRDYKYNEQFF. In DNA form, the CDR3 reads TGTGCCAGCAGTGACCCCCGCCGGGACTACAAGTACAATGAGCAGTTCTTC.

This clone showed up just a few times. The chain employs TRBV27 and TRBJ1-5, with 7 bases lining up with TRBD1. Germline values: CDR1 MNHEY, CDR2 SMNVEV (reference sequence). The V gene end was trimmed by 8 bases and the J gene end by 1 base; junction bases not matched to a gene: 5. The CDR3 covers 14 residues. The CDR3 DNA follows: TGTGCCAGCTCGACAGGGTTGAGCAATCAGCCCCAGCATTTT. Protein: CASSTGLSNQPQHF.

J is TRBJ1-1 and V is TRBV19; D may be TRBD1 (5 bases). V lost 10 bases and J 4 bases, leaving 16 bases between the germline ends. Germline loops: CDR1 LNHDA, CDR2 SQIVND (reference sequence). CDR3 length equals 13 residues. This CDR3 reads CATPGAPGTEAFF. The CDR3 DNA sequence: TGTGCCACCCCCGGGGCCCCGGGCACTGAAGCTTTCTTT.

CDR3 nucleotide sequence: TGTGCCAGCAGCCCGAGGACTAGGGGATTTGAGCAGTTCTTC. It translates to CASSPRTRGFEQFF. The chain recombines TRBV7-9 with TRBJ2-1, with 7 bases identical to TRBD2. Germline V CDR1 and CDR2: SEHNR, FQNEAQ (reference sequence). J lost 9 bases, V lost 5 bases, and 10 bases had no gene match. This CDR3 contains 14 residues.

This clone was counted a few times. The CDR3 nucleotides are TGTGCCAGCAGCCCCCCGCGGGGAGGCTATGGCTACACCTTC. Translation gives CASSPPRGGYGYTF. The chain uses TRBV7-9 and TRBJ1-2; no firm D call. The CDR3 loop spans 14 amino acids. V was trimmed by 5 bases and J by 4 bases, leaving 14 bases between them. Germline V gene sequence: CDR1 SEHNR, CDR2 FQNEAQ (reference sequence).

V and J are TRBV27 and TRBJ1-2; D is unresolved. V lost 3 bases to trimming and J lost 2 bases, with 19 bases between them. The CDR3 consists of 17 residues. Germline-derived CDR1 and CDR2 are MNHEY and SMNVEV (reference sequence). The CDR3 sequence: CASSFWQPETNNYGYTF. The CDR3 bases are TGTGCCAGCAGTTTCTGGCAGCCCGAAACTAACAACTATGGCTACACCTTC.

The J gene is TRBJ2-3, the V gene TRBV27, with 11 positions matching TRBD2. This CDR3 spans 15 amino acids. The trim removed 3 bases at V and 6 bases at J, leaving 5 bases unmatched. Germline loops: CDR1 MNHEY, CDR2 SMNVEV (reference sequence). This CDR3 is CASSFSGRALDTQYF. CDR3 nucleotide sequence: TGTGCCAGCAGTTTTAGCGGGAGGGCTCTGGATACGCAGTATTTT.

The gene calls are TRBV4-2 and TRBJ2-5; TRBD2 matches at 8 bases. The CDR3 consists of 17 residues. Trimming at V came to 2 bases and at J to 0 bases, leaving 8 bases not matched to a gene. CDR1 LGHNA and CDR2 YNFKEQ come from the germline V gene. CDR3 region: CASSQQSSGTYQETQYF. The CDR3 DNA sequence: TGTGCCAGCAGCCAACAGAGTAGCGGGACGTACCAAGAGACCCAGTACTTC.

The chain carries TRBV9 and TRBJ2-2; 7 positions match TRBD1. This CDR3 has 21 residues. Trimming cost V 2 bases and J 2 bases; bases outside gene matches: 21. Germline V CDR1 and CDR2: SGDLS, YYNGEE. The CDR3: CASSVNHPPRQGGFNTGELFF. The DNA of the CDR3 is TGTGCCAGCAGCGTTAATCATCCTCCGAGACAGGGTGGTTTCAACACCGGGGAGCTGTTTTTT. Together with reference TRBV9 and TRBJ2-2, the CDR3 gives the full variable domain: DSGVTQTPKHLITATGQRVTLRCSPRSGDLSVYWYQQSLDQGLQFLIQYYNGEERAKGNILERFSAQQFPDLHSELNLSSLELGDSALYFCASSVNHPPRQGGFNTGELFFGEGSRLTVL.

CDR3 sequence: CASSPLGGNTEAFF. The CDR3 region has the DNA TGTGCCAGTAGTCCCTTGGGGGGGAACACTGAAGCTTTCTTT. The V gene is TRBV19, the J gene TRBJ1-1; D is perhaps TRBD1 (5 bases). The CDR3 is made up of 14 amino acids. Trimming left V 5 bases short and J 1 base short, with 11 bases between. Germline V lookup: CDR1 LNHDA, CDR2 SQIVND (reference sequence).

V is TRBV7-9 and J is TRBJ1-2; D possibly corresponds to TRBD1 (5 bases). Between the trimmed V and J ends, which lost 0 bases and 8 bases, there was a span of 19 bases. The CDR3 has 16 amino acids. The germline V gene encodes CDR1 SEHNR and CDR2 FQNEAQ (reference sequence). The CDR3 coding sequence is TGTGCCAGCAGCTTAGCCAGGGAGAGGAGGGTAGGCGGCTACACCTTC. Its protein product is CASSLARERRVGGYTF.

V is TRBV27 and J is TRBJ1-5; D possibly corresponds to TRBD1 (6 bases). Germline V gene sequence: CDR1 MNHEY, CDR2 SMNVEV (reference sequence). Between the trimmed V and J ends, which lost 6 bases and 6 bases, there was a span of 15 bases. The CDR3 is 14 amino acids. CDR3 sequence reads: CASSQYRARQPQHF. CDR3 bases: TGTGCCAGCAGCCAGTACAGGGCTCGTCAGCCCCAGCATTTT.

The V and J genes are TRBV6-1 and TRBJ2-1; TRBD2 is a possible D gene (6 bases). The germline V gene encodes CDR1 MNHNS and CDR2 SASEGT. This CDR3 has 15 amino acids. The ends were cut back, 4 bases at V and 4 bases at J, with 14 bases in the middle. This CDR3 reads CASSGRDSLYNEQFF. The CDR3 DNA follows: TGTGCCAGCAGTGGCCGGGACTCACTTTACAATGAGCAGTTCTTC.

Here the CDR3 reads CASSPKYDRDTDTQYF. DNA of the CDR3: TGTGCCAGCAGTCCCAAGTATGACAGAGACACAGATACGCAGTATTTT. The V call is TRBV28, the J call TRBJ2-3, with D possibly matching TRBD1 (5 bases). V was cut by 5 bases and J by 2 bases, with 17 bases left in between. There are 16 residues in the CDR3. Per germline, CDR1 MDHEN and CDR2 SYDVKM.

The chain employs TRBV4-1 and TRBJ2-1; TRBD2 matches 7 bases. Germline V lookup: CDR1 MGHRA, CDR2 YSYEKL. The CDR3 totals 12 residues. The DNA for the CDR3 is TGCGCTGCTTCGGGGGGTAGTAATGAGCAGTTCTTC. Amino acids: CAASGGSNEQFF.

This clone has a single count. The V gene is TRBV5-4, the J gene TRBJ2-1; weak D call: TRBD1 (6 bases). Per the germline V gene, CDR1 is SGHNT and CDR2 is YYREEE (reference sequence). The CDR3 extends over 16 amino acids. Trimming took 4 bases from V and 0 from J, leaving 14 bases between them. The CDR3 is CASSNRDTNSYNEQFF. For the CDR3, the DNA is TGTGCCAGCAGCAACCGGGACACCAACTCCTACAATGAGCAGTTCTTC.

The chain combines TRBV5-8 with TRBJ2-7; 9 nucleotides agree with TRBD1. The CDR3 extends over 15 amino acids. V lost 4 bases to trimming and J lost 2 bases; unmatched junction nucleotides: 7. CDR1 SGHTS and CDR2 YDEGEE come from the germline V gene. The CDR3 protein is CASSHYGTGTYEQYF. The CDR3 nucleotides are TGTGCCAGCAGCCATTATGGGACAGGGACCTACGAGCAGTACTTC.

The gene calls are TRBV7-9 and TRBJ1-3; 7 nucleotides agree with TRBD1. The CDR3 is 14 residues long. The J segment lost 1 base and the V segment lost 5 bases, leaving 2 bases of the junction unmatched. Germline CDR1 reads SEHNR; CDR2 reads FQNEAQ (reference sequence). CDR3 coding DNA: TGTGCCAGCAGCCGGGACAGTTCTGGAAACACCATATATTTT. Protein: CASSRDSSGNTIYF.